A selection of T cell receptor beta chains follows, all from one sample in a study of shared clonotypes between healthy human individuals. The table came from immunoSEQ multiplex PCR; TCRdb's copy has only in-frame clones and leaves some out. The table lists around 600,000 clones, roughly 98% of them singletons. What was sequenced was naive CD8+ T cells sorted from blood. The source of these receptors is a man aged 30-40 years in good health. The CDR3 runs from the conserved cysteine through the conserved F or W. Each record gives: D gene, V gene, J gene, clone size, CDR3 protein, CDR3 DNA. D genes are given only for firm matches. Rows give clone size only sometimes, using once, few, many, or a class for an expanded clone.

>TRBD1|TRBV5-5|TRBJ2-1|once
CASSLEGQAINEQFF
TGTGCCAGCAGCTTGGAAGGACAGGCGATCAATGAGCAGTTCTTC
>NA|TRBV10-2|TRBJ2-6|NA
CASGGPVSGANVLTF
TGCGCCAGCGGAGGACCCGTCTCTGGGGCCAACGTCCTGACTTTC
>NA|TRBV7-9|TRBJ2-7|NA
CASSLGVAPHEQYF
TGTGCCAGCAGCTTAGGGGTAGCTCCCCACGAGCAGTACTTC
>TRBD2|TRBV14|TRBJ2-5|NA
CASSQEWDTGTSGRGEVTQYF
TGTGCCAGCAGCCAAGAATGGGATACCGGGACTAGCGGGAGAGGTGAGGTGACCCAGTACTTC
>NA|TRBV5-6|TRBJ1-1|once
CASSATGNTEAFF
TGTGCCAGCAGCGCGACAGGGAACACTGAAGCTTTCTTT
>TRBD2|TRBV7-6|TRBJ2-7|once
CASSPIWASGTEQYF
TGTGCCAGCAGCCCGATTTGGGCTAGCGGGACCGAGCAGTACTTC
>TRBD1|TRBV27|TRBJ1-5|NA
CASTQGAGNQPQHF
TGTGCCAGCACACAGGGGGCGGGCAATCAGCCCCAGCATTTT
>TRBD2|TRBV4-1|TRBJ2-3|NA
CASSQDPGTSQITDTQYF
TGCGCCAGCAGCCAAGATCCTGGGACTAGCCAAATCACAGATACGCAGTATTTT
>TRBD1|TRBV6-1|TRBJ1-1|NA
CASRKGAAEAFF
TGTGCCAGCAGGAAGGGGGCCGCTGAAGCTTTCTTT
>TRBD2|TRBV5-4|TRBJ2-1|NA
CASSLAASGRRTNEQFF
TGTGCCAGCAGCTTGGCGGCTAGCGGGAGGAGGACCAATGAGCAGTTCTTC
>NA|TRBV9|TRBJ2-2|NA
CASSAQGVTGELFF
TGTGCCAGCAGCGCACAGGGAGTTACCGGGGAGCTGTTTTTT
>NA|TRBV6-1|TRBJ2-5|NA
CASPGSETQYF
TGTGCAAGCCCGGGGTCAGAGACCCAGTACTTC
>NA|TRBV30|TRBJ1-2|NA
CAWSSGVGNYGYTF
TGTGCCTGGAGTTCAGGGGTGGGGAACTATGGCTACACCTTC
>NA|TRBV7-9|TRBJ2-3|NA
CASSLTASILTDTQYF
TGTGCCAGCAGCTTGACAGCTAGCATACTCACAGATACGCAGTATTTT
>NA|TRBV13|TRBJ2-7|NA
CASSLFPYEQYF
TGTGCCAGCAGCTTATTCCCCTACGAGCAGTACTTC
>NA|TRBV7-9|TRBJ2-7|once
CASSWDLAYEQYF
TGTGCCAGCAGCTGGGACTTGGCCTACGAGCAGTACTTC
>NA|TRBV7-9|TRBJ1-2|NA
CASSRPSAVYGYTF
TGTGCCAGCAGCCGCCCTTCAGCTGTCTATGGCTACACCTTC
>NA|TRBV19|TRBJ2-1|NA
CASTNTGYNEQFF
TGTGCCAGTACCAATACCGGCTACAATGAGCAGTTCTTC
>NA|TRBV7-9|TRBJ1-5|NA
CASSDTRRSNQPQHF
TGTGCCAGCAGCGATACGAGGAGGAGCAATCAGCCCCAGCATTTT
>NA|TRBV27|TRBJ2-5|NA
CASSLTGEEETQYF
TGTGCCAGCAGTTTGACGGGAGAGGAAGAGACCCAGTACTTC
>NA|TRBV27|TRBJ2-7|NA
CASRSLGTYEQYF
TGTGCCAGCAGATCCTTGGGGACATACGAGCAGTACTTC
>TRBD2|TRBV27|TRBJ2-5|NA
CASSLFPSGNQETQYF
TGTGCCAGCAGTTTGTTTCCTAGCGGAAACCAAGAGACCCAGTACTTC
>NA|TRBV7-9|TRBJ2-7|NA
CASNGGGRGAVDYEQYF
TGTGCCAGCAATGGGGGAGGAAGAGGGGCCGTGGACTACGAGCAGTACTTC
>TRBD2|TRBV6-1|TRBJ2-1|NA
CASRNRLAEDNEQFF
TGTGCCAGCAGGAACCGACTAGCAGAAGACAATGAGCAGTTCTTC
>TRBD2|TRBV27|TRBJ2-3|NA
CASSYSGRAEADTQYF
TGTGCCAGCAGTTATAGCGGGAGGGCTGAGGCAGATACGCAGTATTTT
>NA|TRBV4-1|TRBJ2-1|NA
CASSQVTSENEQFF
TGCGCCAGCAGCCAAGTCACCAGCGAGAATGAGCAGTTCTTC
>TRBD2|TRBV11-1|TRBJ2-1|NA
CASSLERGLVMGFGEQFF
TGTGCCAGCAGCTTAGAACGGGGACTAGTTATGGGTTTCGGTGAGCAGTTCTTC
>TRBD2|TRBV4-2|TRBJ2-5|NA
CASSQVQREGYETQYF
TGTGCCAGCAGCCAAGTCCAGCGGGAGGGCTATGAGACCCAGTACTTC
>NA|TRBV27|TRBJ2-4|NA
CASSLSAGLENIQYF
TGTGCCAGCAGTTTATCTGCAGGGTTGGAAAACATTCAGTACTTC
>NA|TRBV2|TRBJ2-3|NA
CASISPIGHSSTDTQYF
TGTGCCAGCATCTCCCCTATCGGACATTCTAGCACAGATACGCAGTATTTT
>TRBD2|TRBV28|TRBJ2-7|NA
CASSLRGLAHEQYF
TGTGCCAGCAGTTTAAGGGGACTAGCCCACGAGCAGTACTTC
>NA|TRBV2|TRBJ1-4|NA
CASSEMGINEKLFF
TGTGCCAGCAGTGAGATGGGGATTAATGAAAAACTGTTTTTT
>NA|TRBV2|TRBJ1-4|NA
CASRDTGPGEKLFF
TGTGCCAGCAGGGACACAGGGCCAGGTGAAAAACTGTTTTTT
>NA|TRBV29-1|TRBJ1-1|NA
CSVETREVNTEAFF
TGCAGCGTTGAAACCCGGGAGGTGAACACTGAAGCTTTCTTT
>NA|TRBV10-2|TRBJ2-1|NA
CASSESLGVPGRNEQFF
TGCGCCAGCAGTGAGTCTTTGGGGGTCCCTGGCAGAAATGAGCAGTTCTTC
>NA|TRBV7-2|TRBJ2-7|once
CASSDERTVWGYEQYF
TGTGCCAGCAGCGACGAAAGGACGGTCTGGGGGTACGAGCAGTACTTC
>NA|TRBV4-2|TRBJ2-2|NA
CASSQVGELFF
TGTGCCAGCAGCCAAGTCGGGGAGCTGTTTTTT
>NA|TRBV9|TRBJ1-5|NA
CASSVEAGEGIQPQHF
TGTGCCAGCAGCGTAGAGGCAGGGGAAGGAATCCAGCCCCAGCATTTT
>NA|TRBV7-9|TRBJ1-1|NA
CASSPEIGVEAFF
TGTGCCAGCAGCCCCGAGATCGGAGTTGAAGCTTTCTTT
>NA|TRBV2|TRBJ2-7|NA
CASMMAARNYEQYF
TGTGCCAGCATGATGGCGGCTCGAAATTACGAGCAGTACTTC
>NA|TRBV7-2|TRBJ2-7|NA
CASSLASTNYEQYF
TGTGCCAGCAGCTTGGCTTCGACAAACTACGAGCAGTACTTC
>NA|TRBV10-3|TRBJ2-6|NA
CAITGTRGANVLTF
TGTGCCATCACGGGCACGAGGGGGGCCAACGTCCTGACTTTC
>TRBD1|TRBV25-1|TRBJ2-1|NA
CASSNRDRGVNEQFF
TGTGCCAGCAGTAACCGGGACAGGGGGGTGAATGAGCAGTTCTTC
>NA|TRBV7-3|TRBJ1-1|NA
CASSTVGGVNTEAFF
TGTGCCAGCAGCACCGTGGGGGGCGTAAACACTGAAGCTTTCTTT
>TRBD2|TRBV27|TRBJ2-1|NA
CASRLAGAYNEQFF
TGTGCCAGCAGACTAGCGGGGGCCTACAATGAGCAGTTCTTC
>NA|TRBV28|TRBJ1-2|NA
CASRGSNYGYTF
TGTGCCAGCCGGGGTTCTAACTATGGCTACACCTTC
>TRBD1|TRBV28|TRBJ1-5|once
CASSSDLRGPKPQHF
TGTGCCAGCAGTTCCGACCTCAGGGGGCCGAAGCCCCAGCATTTT
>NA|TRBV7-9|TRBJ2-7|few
CASSPDYEQYF
TGTGCCAGCAGCCCCGACTACGAGCAGTACTTC
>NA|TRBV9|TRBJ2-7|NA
CASSVGGTTGYEQYF
TGTGCCAGCAGCGTAGGGGGGACGACTGGCTACGAGCAGTACTTC
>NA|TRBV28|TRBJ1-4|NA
CASSFGPTINEKLFF
TGTGCCAGCAGTTTTGGACCGACTATAAATGAAAAACTGTTTTTT